This T cell receptor (beta chain) derives from a study of blood T cell repertoires in COVID-19. Study as a whole: The study drew acute and convalescent COVID-19 samples from the United States, Italy and Spain.

Produced via immunoSEQ multiplex PCR; TCRdb's table is partial and in-frame only. The table records 150,000 or so clones, approximately 90% of them present only once. V lost 0 bases to trimming and J lost 6 bases; unmatched junction nucleotides: 1. Germline V CDR1 and CDR2: KGHSH, LQKENI. The CDR3 is 14 amino acids. The TCR originated in a man aged 50 to 60 with acute or convalescent COVID-19. The sequenced material came from peripheral blood. V usage is TRBV18 and J usage is TRBJ2-1; 8 nucleotides align to TRBD1. CDR3 nucleotides: TGTGCCAGCTCACCACCTACAGGGGGCAATGAGCAGTTCTTC. Its translation is CASSPPTGGNEQFF.